This entry is about one T cell receptor beta chain. Libraries were prepared by immunoSEQ multiplex PCR; TCRdb keeps only in-frame clonotypes and omits some of them. The sample consists of nearly 1 million clones, approximately 80% of them appearing once. These data are taken from a study of shared clonotypes between healthy human individuals. The source is a man aged 18 to 30 in good health. What was sequenced was memory CD4+ T cells sorted from blood. Specified subset: CD45RA-negative fraction.

The CDR3 spells CSVEADPSYEQYF. CDR3 coding DNA: TGCAGCGTTGAGGCGGACCCATCCTACGAGCAGTACTTC. The chain is built from TRBV29-1 and TRBJ2-7; D unresolved. CDR1 and CDR2 (germline): SQVTM, ANQGSEA. V lost 3 bases and J 1 base, leaving 10 bases between the germline ends. The CDR3 contains 13 residues.